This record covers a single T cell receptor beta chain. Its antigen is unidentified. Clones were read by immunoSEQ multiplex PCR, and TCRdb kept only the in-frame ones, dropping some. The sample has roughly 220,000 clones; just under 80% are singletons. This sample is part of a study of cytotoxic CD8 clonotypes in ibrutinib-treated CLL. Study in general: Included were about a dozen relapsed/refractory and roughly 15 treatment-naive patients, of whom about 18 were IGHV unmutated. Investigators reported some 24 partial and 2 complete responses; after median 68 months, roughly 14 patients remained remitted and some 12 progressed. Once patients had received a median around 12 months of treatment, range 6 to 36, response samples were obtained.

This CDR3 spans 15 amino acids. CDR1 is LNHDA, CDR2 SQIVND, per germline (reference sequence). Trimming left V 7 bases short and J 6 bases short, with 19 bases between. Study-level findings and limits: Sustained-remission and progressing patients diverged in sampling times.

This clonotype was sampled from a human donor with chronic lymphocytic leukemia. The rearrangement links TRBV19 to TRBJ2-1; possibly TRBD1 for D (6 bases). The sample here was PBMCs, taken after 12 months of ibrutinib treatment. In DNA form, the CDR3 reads TGTGCCAGTACCAACGTGGGGGCGACCCCCAATGAGCAGTTCTTC. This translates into CASTNVGATPNEQFF.